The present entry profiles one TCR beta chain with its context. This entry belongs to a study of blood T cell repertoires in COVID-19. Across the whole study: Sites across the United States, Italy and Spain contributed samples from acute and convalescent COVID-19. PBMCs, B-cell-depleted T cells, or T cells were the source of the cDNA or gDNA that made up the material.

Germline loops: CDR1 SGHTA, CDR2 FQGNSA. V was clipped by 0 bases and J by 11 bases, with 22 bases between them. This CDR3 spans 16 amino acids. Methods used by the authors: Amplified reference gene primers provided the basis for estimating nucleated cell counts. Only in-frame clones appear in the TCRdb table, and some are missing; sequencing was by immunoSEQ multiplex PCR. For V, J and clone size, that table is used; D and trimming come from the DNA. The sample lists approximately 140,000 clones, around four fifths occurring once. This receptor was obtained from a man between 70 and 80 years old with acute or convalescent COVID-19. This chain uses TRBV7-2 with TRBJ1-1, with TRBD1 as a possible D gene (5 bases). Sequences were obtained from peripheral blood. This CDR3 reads CASSLASSGRGSWAFF. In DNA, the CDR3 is TGTGCCAGCAGCTTAGCGAGTTCAGGGAGGGGATCCTGGGCTTTCTTT.